Each of the 20 T cell receptor beta chains below was sequenced from the same sample in a study of patients and donors after allogeneic stem cell transplantation (TCRdb year 2020). Libraries were constructed by RT-PCR. Sequencing used a NextSeq 550. TCRdb passed the public sequencing reads through fastp at Q25 and MiXCR, retaining productive beta sequences. A single entry per CDR3 protein holds the most common genes and DNA from its merged rows. This sample gives roughly 940,000 distinct CDR3 sequences in total; roughly 18% of them show up just once. Together, the top ten hold roughly 6% of the sample. The sequenced material came from blood, either unsorted or a sorted T cell fraction (not recorded which). The source of these receptors is a human donor who was either an allogeneic HSCT recipient or a stem cell or donor lymphocyte infusion donor (not recorded which). It is not recorded whose cells these are; they may come from a transplant donor.

This clonotype was counted between two and nine times. The chain employs TRBV10-3 and TRBJ2-5; 9 positions match TRBD2. Trimming at V came to 4 bases and at J to 3 bases, leaving 6 bases not matched to a gene. CDR1 is ENHRY and CDR2 is SYGVKD in the germline V gene. The CDR3 consists of 15 residues. The CDR3 bases are TGTGCCATCAGTGTTATAGCGGGAGAAAAAGAGACCCAGTACTTC. Translation: CAISVIAGEKETQYF.

The chain uses TRBV19 and TRBJ1-1; D uncertain. The CDR3 spans 14 residues. The germline V and J ends were trimmed by 7 bases and 5 bases, with 17 bases remaining between them. CDR1 LNHDA and CDR2 SQIVND come from the germline V gene (reference sequence). The CDR3 nucleotides are TGTGCCAGTATAGGGATGGGGAGGTCAACTGAAGCTTTCTTT. Its protein product is CASIGMGRSTEAFF.

This rearrangement joins TRBV5-1 to TRBJ2-7; 7 positions match TRBD2. From germline, CDR1 is SGHRS and CDR2 YFSETQ. V was clipped by 1 base and J by 2 bases; unmatched bases: 6. The CDR3 totals 15 residues. CDR3 DNA: TGCGCCAGCAGCTTGTCGGCGGGAGCCCCCTACGAGCAGTACTTC. Translating gives CASSLSAGAPYEQYF.

The chain joins TRBV5-1 to TRBJ2-7, with TRBD1 identical over 8 bases. V lost 0 bases, J lost 5 bases, and 4 bases stayed unmatched. Germline loops: CDR1 SGHRS, CDR2 YFSETQ. The CDR3 is 14 amino acids. CDR3: CASSLGDRLDEQYF. The CDR3 DNA follows: TGCGCCAGCAGCTTGGGGGACAGGCTCGACGAGCAGTACTTC.

V usage is TRBV5-1 and J usage is TRBJ2-3; tentatively, D is TRBD2 (5 bases). This CDR3 has 16 residues. Germline V gives CDR1 SGHRS, CDR2 YFSETQ. V lost 1 base and J 6 bases, leaving 18 bases between the germline ends. The CDR3 DNA sequence: TGCGCCAGCAGCTTGTTCGGGCTAGCAGTTTTGGATACGCAGTATTTT. Translated, it gives CASSLFGLAVLDTQYF. The complete variable domain, with remaining parts taken from reference TRBV5-1 and TRBJ2-3, reads KAGVTQTPRYLIKTRGQQVTLSCSPISGHRSVSWYQQTPGQGLQFLFEYFSETQRNKGNFPGRFSGRQFSNSRSEMNVSTLELGDSALYLCASSLFGLAVLDTQYFGPGTRLTVL.

The chain combines TRBV20-1 with TRBJ2-7; a weak D match, TRBD2 (5 bases). In germline, CDR1 is DFQATT, CDR2 SNEGSKA (reference sequence). The CDR3 length is 11 residues. CDR3 in DNA: TGCAGCCTGACTACTTCCTACGAGCAGTACTTC. Protein product: CSLTTSYEQYF.

At least ten counts were recorded for this clonotype. V and J are TRBV12-3 or TRBV12-4 and TRBJ1-2; D is unclear. This CDR3 has 11 residues. Trimming cost V 5 bases and J 7 bases, with 8 bases left between them. In nucleotides, the CDR3 is TGTGCCAGCAGTGCGACTCGTGGCTACACCTTC. It translates to CASSATRGYTF.

The chain carries TRBV27 and TRBJ1-3, with D perhaps matching TRBD1 (5 bases). CDR3 length: 15 residues. Germline lookup yields CDR1 MNHEY and CDR2 SMNVEV (reference sequence). Between the trimmed V and J ends, which lost 5 bases and 0 bases, there was a span of 11 bases. The CDR3 here is CASSAQGLSGNTIYF. The CDR3 DNA sequence: TGTGCCAGCAGTGCTCAGGGACTCTCTGGAAACACCATATATTTT.

This clonotype was observed many times. The chain links TRBV5-6 to TRBJ2-3; D remains unclear. The CDR3 loop spans 13 amino acids. The germline V and J ends were trimmed by 5 bases and 3 bases, with 10 bases remaining between them. CDR1 and CDR2 (germline): SGHDT, YYEEEE. For the CDR3, the DNA is TGTGCCAGCAGGGGCCCTTTGACAGATACGCAGTATTTT. This codes for CASRGPLTDTQYF.

This clonotype has only a few counts. This rearrangement joins TRBV4-3 to TRBJ1-1; D is ambiguous. CDR1 is LGHNA, CDR2 YSLEER, per germline. This CDR3 region has 15 residues. Between the trimmed V and J ends, which lost 0 bases and 0 bases, there was a span of 8 bases. The CDR3 DNA reads TGCGCCAGCAGCCAAGAAGAGACCTTGAACACTGAAGCTTTCTTT. Translating it yields CASSQEETLNTEAFF.

The rearrangement links TRBV24-1 to TRBJ1-3; 8 positions match TRBD1. The V gene end was trimmed by 4 bases and the J gene end by 4 bases; junction bases not matched to a gene: 8. There are 16 residues in the CDR3. From germline, CDR1 is KGHDR and CDR2 SFDVKD. The CDR3 is CATSDSSTGAGNTIYF. For the CDR3, the DNA is TGTGCCACCAGTGACTCCTCGACAGGGGCCGGAAACACCATATATTTT.

This clonotype was seen only a few times. The rearrangement links TRBV5-1 to TRBJ2-1; the match to TRBD2 covers 13 bases. The ends lost 8 bases at V and 9 bases at J; junction bases unmatched: 8. The CDR3 sequence is 14 residues long. CDR1 is SGHRS and CDR2 is YFSETQ in the germline V gene. The CDR3 region is CASWTSGRGGEQFF. CDR3 in DNA: TGCGCCAGTTGGACTAGCGGGAGAGGGGGTGAGCAGTTCTTC.

For the CDR3, the DNA is TGTGCCAGCAGTTACCAAGCAGGTAGTTCGAGAAATACGCAGTATTTT. It is translated as CASSYQAGSSRNTQYF. V gene TRBV6-2 or TRBV6-3 combines with J gene TRBJ2-3; D unresolved. Germline values: CDR1 MNHEY, CDR2 SVGEGT. The CDR3 is made up of 16 amino acids. Trimming left V 2 bases short and J 7 bases short, with 19 bases between.

The chain recombines TRBV24-1 with TRBJ2-5; 8 bases align to TRBD1. There are 16 residues in the CDR3. CDR1 is KGHDR and CDR2 is SFDVKD in the germline V gene. Trimming took 4 bases from V and 5 from J; bases not matched to a gene: 11. Here the CDR3 DNA reads TGTGCCACCAGTGACCGGCGGACAGGGTGGCAGGAGACCCAGTACTTC. Residues: CATSDRRTGWQETQYF.

With regard to this clonotype: A much larger clonotype is one base distant, so this may be a read error. J is TRBJ2-3 and V is TRBV15; D not resolved. Germline lookup yields CDR1 LNHNV and CDR2 YYDKDF (reference sequence). V was pared by 4 bases and J by 2 bases, with 1 base between. This CDR3 is 11 amino acids long. CDR3 in amino acids: CATSTTDTQYF. The CDR3 region has the DNA TGTGCCACCAGCACCACAGATACGCAGTATTTT.

The V call is TRBV4-2, the J call TRBJ1-2; D possibly corresponds to TRBD1 (6 bases). V lost 0 bases and J 5 bases, leaving 16 bases between the germline ends. Germline V gene data show CDR1 as LGHNA and CDR2 as YNFKEQ. The length of the CDR3 is 16 residues. In DNA, the CDR3 is TGTGCCAGCAGCCAAGATAGAGGACAGTGGTTTTATGGCTACACCTTC. Protein: CASSQDRGQWFYGYTF.

The V call is TRBV25-1, the J call TRBJ1-1; weak D call: TRBD1 (6 bases). The germline V and J ends were trimmed by 4 bases and 5 bases, with 11 bases remaining between them. This CDR3 contains 13 residues. Germline V gene lookup returns CDR1 MGHDK and CDR2 SYGVNS. The DNA of the CDR3 is TGTGCCAGCAGTGCAGGGGTGCGGACTGAAGCTTTCTTT. Protein: CASSAGVRTEAFF.

The chain combines TRBV12-3 or TRBV12-4 with TRBJ1-2; 7 bases are a match to TRBD1. This CDR3 region has 16 residues. The J segment lost 7 bases and the V segment lost 2 bases, leaving 13 bases of the junction unmatched. CDR3 loop: CASSLYGEGGAGGYTF. The CDR3 DNA reads TGTGCCAGCAGTTTATACGGGGAAGGGGGCGCGGGTGGCTACACCTTC.

The chain has TRBV7-9 and TRBJ1-1; the match to TRBD1 covers 9 bases. Germline V gives CDR1 SEHNR, CDR2 FQNEAQ (reference sequence). V gave up 5 bases and J gave up 11 bases; unmatched junction bases: 12. The CDR3 sequence is 14 residues long. The chain's CDR3 is CASSATKTGGKAFF. The CDR3 region has the DNA TGTGCCAGCAGCGCAACAAAGACAGGGGGGAAGGCTTTCTTT.

This clonotype has a handful of counts. V and J are TRBV11-2 and TRBJ2-1; D possibly matches TRBD1 or TRBD2 (7 bases each). CDR1 and CDR2 (germline): SGHAT, FQNNGV. The CDR3 is 19 residues long. V was pared by 5 bases and J by 0 bases, with 23 bases between. CDR3 sequence reads: CASSPRGGPPTRSYNEQFF. The CDR3 DNA is TGTGCCAGCAGCCCCAGGGGGGGGCCCCCCACTCGCTCCTACAATGAGCAGTTCTTC.